Listed below are T cell receptor beta chains from one sample, sequenced in a study of identical twins. TCRdb itself ran the 5' RACE reads through MiXCR, one entry per CDR3 protein. The table lists roughly 290,000 distinct CDR3 sequences, under 9.5% of them singletons. The same data also went into a second study, on yellow fever vaccine responses in identical twins.

The specimen was memory (CD45RO+) T cells sorted from blood. Receptors originate from a woman aged 18-35 years in good health. CDR3s include the opening cysteine and the closing phenylalanine or tryptophan. The D gene is left open where the match is weak. Some rows mark clone size as missing; the rest say once, few, many or name a class of expanded clone.

V gene,clone size,D gene,J gene,CDR3 DNA,CDR3 protein
TRBV11-2,few,TRBD2,TRBJ2-7,TGTGCCAGCAGCCCCAATGGACTAGCGGGTACAAACGAGCAGTACTTC,CASSPNGLAGTNEQYF
TRBV9,many,-,TRBJ1-1,TGTGCCAGCAGCGTACATCAGAACACTGAAGCTTTCTTT,CASSVHQNTEAFF
TRBV5-1,many,TRBD2,TRBJ2-1,TGCGCCAGCAGCTTGGGCGGGAGTATTTCCTACAATGAGCAGTTCTTC,CASSLGGSISYNEQFF
TRBV5-1,-,TRBD2,TRBJ2-5,TGCGCCAGCAGGGACGGGACTAGCGGGAGCCAAGAGACCCAGTACTTC,CASRDGTSGSQETQYF
TRBV6-2/TRBV6-3,few,-,TRBJ1-5,TGTGCCAGCAGTCATCACCCACAGGGTGGGCACCAGCCCCAGCATTTT,CASSHHPQGGHQPQHF
TRBV9,few,TRBD2,TRBJ2-7,TGTGCCAGCAGCCCCCGACTAGCGGGGAGAAGGAAGGAGCAGTACTTC,CASSPRLAGRRKEQYF
TRBV20-1,-,TRBD2,TRBJ2-3,TGCAGTGCCCCAGGACTAGCGGTTAGCACAGATACGCAGTATTTT,CSAPGLAVSTDTQYF
TRBV29-1,few,-,TRBJ1-5,TGCAGCGTTGTTCAGGGGCAAAGCAATCAGCCCCAGCATTTT,CSVVQGQSNQPQHF
TRBV5-1,many,TRBD1,TRBJ2-1,TGCGCCAGCAGCTTGGGCTGGGACAGAGATTACAATGAGCAGTTCTTC,CASSLGWDRDYNEQFF
TRBV20-1,few,TRBD2,TRBJ2-5,TGCAGTGTGGAGCGGGGCGTACGAGAGACCCAGTACTTC,CSVERGVRETQYF
TRBV5-1,few,-,TRBJ1-1,TGCGCCAGCAGCTTGGGGACAGTTCAAGGTCTGAACACTGAAGCTTTCTTT,CASSLGTVQGLNTEAFF